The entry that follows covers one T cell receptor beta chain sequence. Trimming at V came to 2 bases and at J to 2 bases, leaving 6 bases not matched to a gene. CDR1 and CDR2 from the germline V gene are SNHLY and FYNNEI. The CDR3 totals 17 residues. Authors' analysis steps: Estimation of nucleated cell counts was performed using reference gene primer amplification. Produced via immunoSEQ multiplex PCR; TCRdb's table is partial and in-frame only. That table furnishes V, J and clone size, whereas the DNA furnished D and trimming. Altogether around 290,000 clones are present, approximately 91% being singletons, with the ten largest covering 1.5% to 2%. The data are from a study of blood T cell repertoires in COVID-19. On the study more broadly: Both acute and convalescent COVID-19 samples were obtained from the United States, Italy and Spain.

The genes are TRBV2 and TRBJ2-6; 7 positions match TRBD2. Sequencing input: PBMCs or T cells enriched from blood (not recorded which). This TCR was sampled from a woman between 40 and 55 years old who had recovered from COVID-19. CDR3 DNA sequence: TGTGCCAGCAGTGAAAGGCCAGGGACTACTGGGGCCAACGTCCTGACTTTC. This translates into CASSERPGTTGANVLTF. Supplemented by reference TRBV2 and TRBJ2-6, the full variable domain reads EPEVTQTPSHQVTQMGQEVILRCVPISNHLYFYWYRQILGQKVEFLVSFYNNEISEKSEIFDDQFSVERPDGSNFTLKIRSTKLEDSAMYFCASSERPGTTGANVLTFGAGSRLTVL.